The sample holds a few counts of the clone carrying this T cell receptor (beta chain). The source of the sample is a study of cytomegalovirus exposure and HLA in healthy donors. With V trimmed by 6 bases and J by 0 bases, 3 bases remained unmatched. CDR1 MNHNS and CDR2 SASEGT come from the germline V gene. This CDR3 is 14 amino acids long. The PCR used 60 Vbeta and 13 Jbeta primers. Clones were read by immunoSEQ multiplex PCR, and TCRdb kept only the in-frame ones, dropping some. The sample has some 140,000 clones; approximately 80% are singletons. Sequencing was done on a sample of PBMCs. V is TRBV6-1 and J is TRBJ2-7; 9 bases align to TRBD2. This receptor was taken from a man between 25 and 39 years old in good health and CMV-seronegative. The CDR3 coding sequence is TGTGCCAGCAGCCGGACTAGCGACTCCTACGAGCAGTACTTC. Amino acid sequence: CASSRTSDSYEQYF.